A single sample gave rise to the 18 T cell receptor beta chains below, sequenced in a study of blood T cell repertoires in COVID-19. Assay used: immunoSEQ multiplex PCR; TCRdb lists only in-frame clones, some missing. This sample has about 280,000 clones; 75% to 90% occur once, and the top ten carry approximately 0.85%. Sequenced sample: peripheral blood. Every receptor here comes from a woman aged 40 to 50 who had recovered from COVID-19.

This rearrangement joins TRBV11-2 to TRBJ2-7; 12 bases line up with TRBD2. With 0 bases clipped from V and 8 bases from J, the junction kept 11 bases outside the gene matches. Per the germline V gene, CDR1 is SGHAT and CDR2 is FQNNGV. CDR3 length equals 17 residues. The CDR3 DNA reads as TGTGCCAGCAGCTTAGATCGGTTTGGACTAGCGGGAATCAAGCAGTACTTC. This gives the protein CASSLDRFGLAGIKQYF. The variable domain in full, with the rest retrieved from reference TRBV11-2 and TRBJ2-7, is EAGVAQSPRYKIIEKRQSVAFWCNPISGHATLYWYQQILGQGPKLLIQFQNNGVVDDSQLPKDRFSAERLKGVDSTLKIQPAKLEDSAVYLCASSLDRFGLAGIKQYFGPGTRLTVT.

The V call is TRBV29-1, the J call TRBJ2-7; the D gene is possibly TRBD1 (5 bases). With 4 bases removed from V and 2 bases from J, the gap between germline ends came to 12 bases. The CDR3 loop spans 13 amino acids. Germline CDR1 SQVTM, CDR2 ANQGSEA. CDR3 bases: TGCAGCGTTGGCCAGGGATCCACCTACGAGCAGTACTTC. Its protein product is CSVGQGSTYEQYF.

This clone was seen only a few times. The rearrangement uses TRBV2 and TRBJ1-5; no clear D gene. The germline V gene encodes CDR1 SNHLY and CDR2 FYNNEI. This CDR3 is built from 15 residues. Trimming left V 4 bases short and J 2 bases short, with 12 bases between. In DNA, the CDR3 is TGTGCCAGCAGTGGTACCGCGTCTGGCAATCAGCCCCAGCATTTT. It is translated as CASSGTASGNQPQHF.

The V and J genes are TRBV30 and TRBJ1-2; D is ambiguous. CDR1 GTSNPN and CDR2 SVGIG come from the germline V gene (reference sequence). This CDR3 contains 14 residues. V was shortened by 2 bases and J by 5 bases, with 15 bases between the two germline ends. Here the CDR3 reads CAWSMGSAGYGYTF. CDR3 DNA sequence: TGTGCCTGGAGTATGGGCTCCGCGGGGTATGGCTACACCTTC.

This clone was seen a handful of times. The chain recombines TRBV7-3 with TRBJ2-1; possibly TRBD1 for D (7 bases). Trimming stripped 4 bases from V and 3 bases from J, with 13 bases between. The CDR3 runs to 15 residues. Germline V gene sequence: CDR1 SGHTA, CDR2 FQGTGA. The CDR3 DNA is TGTGCCAGCAGCTCCTTCAGGGGGGACTACAATGAGCAGTTCTTC. It encodes CASSSFRGDYNEQFF.

This rearrangement joins TRBV24-1 to TRBJ2-1; TRBD2 matches at 8 bases. J gave up 7 bases and V 2 bases, and 9 bases lay outside the gene matches. The CDR3 spans 16 residues. The germline gives CDR1 KGHDR, CDR2 SFDVKD. The CDR3 nucleotides read TGTGCCACCAGTGATTCTCGGAGACTAGCGACAAATGAGCAGTTCTTC. This encodes CATSDSRRLATNEQFF.

The rearrangement uses TRBV12-5 and TRBJ2-7, with 9 bases lining up with TRBD1. J was trimmed by 2 bases and V by 5 bases; bases with no gene match: 13. The CDR3 length is 17 residues. Per the germline V gene, CDR1 is LGHNT and CDR2 is FRNRAP. The CDR3: CASGNTGGPNLAYEQYF. DNA for the CDR3: TGTGCTAGTGGTAACACAGGGGGCCCAAACCTAGCCTACGAGCAGTACTTC.

This clone was detected once. The rearrangement links TRBV27 to TRBJ2-3; 10 bases fit TRBD2. The germline V gene has CDR1 MNHEY and CDR2 SMNVEV (reference sequence). Trimming took 7 bases from V and 2 from J; bases not matched to a gene: 6. This CDR3 is 15 amino acids long. CDR3 in DNA: TGTGCCAGCAAGGGAACTAGCGGGGACACAGATACGCAGTATTTT. Translating it yields CASKGTSGDTDTQYF.

In the case of this clone: Germline and junction disagree at one end, which may indicate a read error. This sequence joins TRBV7-7 and TRBJ2-1; 10 positions agree with TRBD2. Germline V gives CDR1 SSHAT, CDR2 FNYEAQ (reference sequence). The CDR3 length is 15 residues. The CDR3 protein is CASSLVLAGRDEQFF. CDR3 coding DNA: TGTGCTAGCAGCTTAGTACTAGCGGGGAGGGATGAGCAGTTCTTC.

The chain couples TRBV30 to TRBJ2-3, with D perhaps TRBD1 (5 bases). The CDR3 consists of 14 residues. CDR1 is GTSNPN, CDR2 SVGIG, per germline (reference sequence). Trimming cost V 3 bases and J 0 bases, with 10 bases left between them. The CDR3 is CAWRSQGSTDTQYF. CDR3 bases: TGTGCCTGGAGATCTCAGGGCAGCACAGATACGCAGTATTTT.

The gene calls are TRBV5-6 and TRBJ2-5; D call uncertain. Germline CDR1 and CDR2: SGHDT and YYEEEE. The CDR3 has 13 residues. The V end lost 1 base, the J end lost 6 bases, and 10 bases lay between the germline ends. The CDR3 bases are TGTGCCAGCAGCTTGACTGAGTTCCAGACCCAGTACTTC. It specifies CASSLTEFQTQYF.

V usage is TRBV30 and J usage is TRBJ2-1, with D unclear. Germline lookup yields CDR1 GTSNPN and CDR2 SVGIG (reference sequence). The CDR3 contains 11 residues. V was trimmed by 2 bases and J by 8 bases, leaving 7 bases between them. The chain's CDR3 is CAWSSVDEQFF. The CDR3 nucleotides read TGTGCCTGGAGTTCGGTAGATGAGCAGTTCTTC.

The chain carries TRBV3-1 (or the pseudogene TRBV3-2) and TRBJ2-7, with 8 bases aligning to TRBD2. Germline V CDR1 and CDR2: LGHDT, YNNKEL (reference sequence). V dropped 6 bases and J dropped 2; count of bases not matched to a gene: 6. This CDR3 has 14 residues. The chain's CDR3 is CASRVEREPYEQYF. Written as DNA, the CDR3 is TGTGCCAGCAGAGTCGAGCGGGAGCCCTACGAGCAGTACTTC.

The rearrangement joins TRBV2 to TRBJ2-3; D is ambiguous. The CDR3 sequence is 11 residues long. Trimming left V 8 bases short and J 4 bases short, with 7 bases between. Per the germline V gene, CDR1 is SNHLY and CDR2 is FYNNEI. The DNA of the CDR3 is TGTGCCAGCTCTACGGCAGATACGCAGTATTTT. Its protein is CASSTADTQYF. The full variable domain, in which reference TRBV2 and TRBJ2-3 provide the parts outside the CDR3, is EPEVTQTPSHQVTQMGQEVILRCVPISNHLYFYWYRQILGQKVEFLVSFYNNEISEKSEIFDDQFSVERPDGSNFTLKIRSTKLEDSAMYFCASSTADTQYFGPGTRLTVL.

The chain is built from TRBV18 and TRBJ1-5, with 9 bases fitting TRBD1. The trim removed 4 bases at V and 5 bases at J, leaving 6 bases unmatched. Germline CDR1 KGHSH, CDR2 LQKENI. The CDR3 has 15 amino acids. For the CDR3, the DNA is TGTGCCAGCTCACGGGGACAGGGACGGGATCAGCCCCAGCATTTT. It translates to CASSRGQGRDQPQHF.

The chain links TRBV29-1 to TRBJ2-1; TRBD2 agrees at 8 bases. This CDR3 spans 14 amino acids. V trimming: 7 bases; J trimming: 8 bases; junction bases outside the gene matches: 13. Per germline, CDR1 SQVTM and CDR2 ANQGSEA. CDR3 nucleotide sequence: TGCAGCGCCCAAGCGGCTAGCGGGTGGGATGAGCAGTTCTTC. Protein product: CSAQAASGWDEQFF.

CDR3 sequence reads: CASGYSGGGYNEQFF. DNA of the CDR3: TGTGCCAGCGGGTACTCAGGGGGTGGCTACAATGAGCAGTTCTTC. The chain has TRBV28 and TRBJ2-1, with 7 bases fitting TRBD1. The CDR3 length is 15 residues. Germline-derived CDR1 and CDR2 are MDHEN and SYDVKM. With 8 bases clipped from V and 3 bases from J, the junction kept 10 bases outside the gene matches.

This clone was seen a single time. The rearrangement joins TRBV11-2 to TRBJ2-5; a possible D gene is TRBD2 (5 bases). Trimming shortened V by 0 bases and J by 9 bases, and 11 bases separated the two germline ends. The CDR3 sequence is 13 residues long. The germline V gene encodes CDR1 SGHAT and CDR2 FQNNGV. In nucleotides, the CDR3 is TGTGCCAGCAGCTTAGAGGAGGCCGGGGCCCAGTACTTC. Translating gives CASSLEEAGAQYF.